This TCR beta chain was recorded in a study of identical twins. Findings and limits, study-wide: It was cross-sectional statistical analysis, not following the same donors, that the conclusions relied on. A lower insertion count was a feature of abundant cord blood beta clonotypes, with no such feature in memory repertoires.

Germline loops: CDR1 DFQATT, CDR2 SNEGSKA (reference sequence). J was trimmed by 0 bases and V by 1 base; bases with no gene match: 6. The CDR3 runs 16 residues. Of note for this clonotype: Its antigen is not known.

Unique molecular identifiers were in the cDNA, with template-switch universal primer binding. MiXCR, applied by TCRdb to the 5' RACE reads, yields one record per CDR3 protein. The table lists a few hundred thousand distinct CDR3 sequences, 8% to 11% of them singletons. This sequence originates from a man aged 50 or older in good health. The gene calls are TRBV20-1 and TRBJ2-5; the match to TRBD2 covers 9 bases. The sample consisted of memory T cells sorted from blood. The CDR3 coding sequence is TGCAGTGCTAGAGCCAGACTAGCGGTAAACCAAGAGACCCAGTACTTC. This translates into CSARARLAVNQETQYF.